A selection of T cell receptor beta chains follows, all from one sample in a study of OX40 agonist ivuxolimab in advanced cancers. Some clones are missing from TCRdb's copy, which holds only in-frame ones; the method was immunoSEQ multiplex PCR. The sample lists about 25,000 clones, about 80% occurring once. The sample here was CD4+ or CD8+ T cells sorted from blood, taken in a trial of the OX40 agonist ivuxolimab. The receptors were sampled from an adult with an advanced solid tumor such as melanoma, head and neck, liver or kidney cancer. Each CDR3 is given with its conserved first and last residue. Each record gives: V gene, CDR3 protein.

>TRBV7-3
CASSLTPGQDSREQFF
>TRBV27
CASSPWTASGEQFF
>TRBV18
CASSPRRADTGELFF
>TRBV30
CAWSEAKPPYEQYF
>TRBV5-1
CASRNLGLAGDSTSYEQYF
>TRBV7-2
CASSHTSGGGYEQYF
>TRBV6-5
CASSYSSGGASYEQYF
>TRBV4-3
CASSQDFPRTGSTGELFF
>TRBV5-4
CASGFWDTRNYGYTF
>TRBV28
CASSLGRLPYEQYF
>TRBV5-1
CASSSSTGTGNTIYF
>TRBV28
CASRYRGRAYEQYF
>TRBV19
CASSPRGESGANVLTF
>TRBV4-2
CASSQGNGNRETQYF
>TRBV19
CASSRIWDIGNEKLFF
>TRBV7-9
CASSPGQGADLYGYTF
>TRBV9
CASSVVKTSGYEQYF
>TRBV28
CASSIRSGSYEQYF
>TRBV5-1
CASSLEVSYNEQFF
>TRBV9
CASSVLGNGYTF
>TRBV9
CASSVDPGEKGNTIYF
>TRBV28
CASGRGNYGYTF
>TRBV18
CASSPGDGPPEQYF
>TRBV5-1
CASSRNKDLSYNEQFF
>TRBV7-7
CASSLLAGGEQFF
>TRBV7-2
CASSLTGNTEAFF
>TRBV2
CASSERPAYEQYF
>TRBV5-1
CASSLGLAGEETQYF
>TRBV2
CASRGTGGNEQFF
>TRBV30
CAALGGFRNTEAFF
>TRBV11-3
CASSLDELATGELFF
>TRBV27
CASRPPRTVNTEAFF
>TRBV5-1
CASSSGTGGYGYTF
>TRBV11-3
CASSLGGVSDTQYF
>TRBV5-1
CASSPDPAGNGNEQFF
>TRBV7-9
CASSPIGQGAGNTIYF
>TRBV7-3
CASSLVRTLSNQPQHF
>TRBV30
CAWSVQGQNYEQYF
>TRBV7-2
CASSLGRPGLPEGIQYF